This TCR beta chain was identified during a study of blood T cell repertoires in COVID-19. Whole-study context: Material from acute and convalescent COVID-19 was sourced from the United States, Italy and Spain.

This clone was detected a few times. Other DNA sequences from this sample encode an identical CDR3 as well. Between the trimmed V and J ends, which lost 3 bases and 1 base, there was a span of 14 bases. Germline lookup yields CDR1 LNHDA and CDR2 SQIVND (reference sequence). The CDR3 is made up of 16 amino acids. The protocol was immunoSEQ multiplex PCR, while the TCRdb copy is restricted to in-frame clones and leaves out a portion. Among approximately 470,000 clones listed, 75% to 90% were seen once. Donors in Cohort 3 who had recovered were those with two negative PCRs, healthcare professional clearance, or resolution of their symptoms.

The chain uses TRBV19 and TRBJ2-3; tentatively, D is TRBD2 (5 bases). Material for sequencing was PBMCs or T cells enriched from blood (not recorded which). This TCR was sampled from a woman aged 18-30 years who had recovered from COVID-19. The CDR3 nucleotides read TGTGCCAGTAGTATTCGGACTGGACTTGGCACAGATACGCAGTATTTT. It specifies CASSIRTGLGTDTQYF.